A few counts support the clone carrying this T cell receptor (beta chain). The antigen remains unidentified. The sample is drawn from a study of blood T cells in healthy people across ages. CDR1 is SNHLY, CDR2 FYNNEI, per germline. V lost 7 bases and J lost 0, with 10 bases in between. The CDR3 has 15 residues. Study-wide results and caveats: Any conclusive comparison of naive versus antigen-experienced cells was prevented by using unsorted PBMCs. Total diversity from one million sequenced T cells was likely underestimated.

Peripheral blood samples of 9 to 10 milliliters were drawn from each donor. Per sample, extraction of total RNA gave at least 5.5 micrograms in every case. A second PCR, run for about 7 to 12 cycles, used a sample-barcoded 5' primer plus a J-beta primer mix. TCRdb used MiXCR to reprocess the 5' RACE reads, holding one entry per CDR3 protein. The sample carries about 780,000 distinct CDR3 sequences, less than 80% recorded once. This clonotype was obtained from a man under 40 in good health. Sequences were obtained from blood. This rearrangement joins TRBV2 to TRBJ2-6; D may match TRBD1 or TRBD2 (5 bases each). CDR3 DNA sequence: TGTGCCAGCATTGGGACCAGCTCTGGGGCCAACGTCCTGACTTTC. Translating it yields CASIGTSSGANVLTF.